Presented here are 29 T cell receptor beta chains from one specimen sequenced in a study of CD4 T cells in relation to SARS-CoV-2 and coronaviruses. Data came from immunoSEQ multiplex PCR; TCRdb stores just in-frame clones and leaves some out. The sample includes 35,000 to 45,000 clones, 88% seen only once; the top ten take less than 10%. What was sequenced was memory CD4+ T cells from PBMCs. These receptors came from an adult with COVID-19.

The CDR3 nucleotides are TGTGCCACCAGTGAGACAGGGGTTACAGATACGCAGTATTTT. Amino acid sequence: CATSETGVTDTQYF. V is TRBV24-1 and J is TRBJ2-3; 8 bases are a match to TRBD1. The trim removed 4 bases at V and 3 bases at J, leaving 2 bases unmatched. The CDR3 is 14 residues long. Germline-derived CDR1 and CDR2 are KGHDR and SFDVKD.

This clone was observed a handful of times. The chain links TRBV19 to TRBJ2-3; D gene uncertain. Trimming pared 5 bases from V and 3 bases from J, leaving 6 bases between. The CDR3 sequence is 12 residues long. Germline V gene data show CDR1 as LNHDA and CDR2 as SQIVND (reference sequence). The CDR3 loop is CASSFLTDTQYF. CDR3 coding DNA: TGTGCCAGTAGTTTTCTTACAGATACGCAGTATTTT.

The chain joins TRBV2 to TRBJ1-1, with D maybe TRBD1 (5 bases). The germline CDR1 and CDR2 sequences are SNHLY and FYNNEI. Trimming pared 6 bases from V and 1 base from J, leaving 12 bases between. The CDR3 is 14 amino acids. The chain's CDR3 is CASRAGGSNTEAFF. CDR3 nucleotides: TGTGCCAGCAGGGCTGGGGGTTCGAACACTGAAGCTTTCTTT.

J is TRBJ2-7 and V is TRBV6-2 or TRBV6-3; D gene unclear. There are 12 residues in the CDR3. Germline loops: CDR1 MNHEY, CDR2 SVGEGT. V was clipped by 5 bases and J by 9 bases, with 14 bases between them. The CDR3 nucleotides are TGTGCCAGCAGTCAAGTTGAGAAGACGCAGTACTTC. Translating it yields CASSQVEKTQYF.

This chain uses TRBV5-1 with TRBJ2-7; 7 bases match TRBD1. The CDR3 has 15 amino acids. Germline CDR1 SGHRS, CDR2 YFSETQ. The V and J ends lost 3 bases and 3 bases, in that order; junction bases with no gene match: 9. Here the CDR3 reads CASSWTTGNIYEQYF. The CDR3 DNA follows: TGCGCCAGCAGCTGGACGACAGGGAACATCTACGAGCAGTACTTC. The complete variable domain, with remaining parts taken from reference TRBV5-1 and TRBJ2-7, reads KAGVTQTPRYLIKTRGQQVTLSCSPISGHRSVSWYQQTPGQGLQFLFEYFSETQRNKGNFPGRFSGRQFSNSRSEMNVSTLELGDSALYLCASSWTTGNIYEQYFGPGTRLTVT.

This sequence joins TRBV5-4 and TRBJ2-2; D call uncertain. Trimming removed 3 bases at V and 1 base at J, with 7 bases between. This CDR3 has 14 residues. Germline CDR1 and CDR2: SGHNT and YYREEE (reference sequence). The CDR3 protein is CASSSTQNTGELFF. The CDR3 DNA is TGTGCCAGCAGCTCGACACAGAACACCGGGGAGCTGTTTTTT. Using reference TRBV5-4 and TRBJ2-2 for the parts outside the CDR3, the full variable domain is ETGVTQSPTHLIKTRGQQVTLRCSSQSGHNTVSWYQQALGQGPQFIFQYYREEENGRGNFPPRFSGLQFPNYSSELNVNALELDDSALYLCASSSTQNTGELFFGEGSRLTVL.

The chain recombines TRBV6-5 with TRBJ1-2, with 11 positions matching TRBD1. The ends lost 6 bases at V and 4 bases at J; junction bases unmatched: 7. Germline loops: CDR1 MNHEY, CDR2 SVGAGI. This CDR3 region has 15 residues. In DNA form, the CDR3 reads TGTGCCAGCAGCACCCGGGACAGGGGGTTCTATGGCTACACCTTC. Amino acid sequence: CASSTRDRGFYGYTF.

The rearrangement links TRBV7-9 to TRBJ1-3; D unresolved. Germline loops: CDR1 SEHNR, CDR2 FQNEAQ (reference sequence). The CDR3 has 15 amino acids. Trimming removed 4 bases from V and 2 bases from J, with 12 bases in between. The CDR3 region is CASSSGRPPGNTIYF. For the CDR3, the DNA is TGTGCCAGCAGCTCCGGCCGTCCGCCTGGAAACACCATATATTTT. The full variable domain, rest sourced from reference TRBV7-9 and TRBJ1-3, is DTGVSQNPRHKITKRGQNVTFRCDPISEHNRLYWYRQTLGQGPEFLTYFQNEAQLEKSRLLSDRFSAERPKGSFSTLEIQRTEQGDSAMYLCASSSGRPPGNTIYFGEGSWLTVV.

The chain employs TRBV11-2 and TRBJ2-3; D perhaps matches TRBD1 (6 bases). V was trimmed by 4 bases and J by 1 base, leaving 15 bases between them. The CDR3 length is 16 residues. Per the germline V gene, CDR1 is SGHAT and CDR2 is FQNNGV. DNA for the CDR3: TGTGCCAGCAGCTATGGGCAGGGGCTAGGCACAGATACGCAGTATTTT. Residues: CASSYGQGLGTDTQYF.

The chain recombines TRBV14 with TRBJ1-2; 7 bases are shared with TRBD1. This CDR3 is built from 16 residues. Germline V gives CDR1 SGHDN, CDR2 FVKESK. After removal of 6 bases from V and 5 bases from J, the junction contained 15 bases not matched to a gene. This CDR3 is CASSPGQTTFRYGYTF. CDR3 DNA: TGTGCCAGCAGTCCGGGACAGACCACCTTCCGATATGGCTACACCTTC.

The CDR3 DNA sequence: TGTGCCAGCAGCTTGACGACCAGGCTCGCGGATACGCAGTATTTT. Residues: CASSLTTRLADTQYF. This rearrangement joins TRBV5-8 to TRBJ2-3; D is uncertain. CDR1 is SGHTS and CDR2 is YDEGEE in the germline V gene. This CDR3 region has 15 residues. V gave up 1 base and J gave up 6 bases, with 15 bases separating them.

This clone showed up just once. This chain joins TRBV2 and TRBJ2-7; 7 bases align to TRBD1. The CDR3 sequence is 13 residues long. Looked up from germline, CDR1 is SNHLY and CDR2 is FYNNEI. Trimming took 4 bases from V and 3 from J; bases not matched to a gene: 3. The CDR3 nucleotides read TGTGCCAGCAGTGGCGACAGGGTCTACGAGCAGTACTTC. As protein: CASSGDRVYEQYF.

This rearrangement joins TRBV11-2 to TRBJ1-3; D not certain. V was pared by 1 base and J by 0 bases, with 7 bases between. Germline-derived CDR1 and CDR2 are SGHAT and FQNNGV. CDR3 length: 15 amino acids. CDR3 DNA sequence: TGTGCCAGCAGCTTAGTCCCCAGCTCTGGAAACACCATATATTTT. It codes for CASSLVPSSGNTIYF. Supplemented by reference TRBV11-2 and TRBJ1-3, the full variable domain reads EAGVAQSPRYKIIEKRQSVAFWCNPISGHATLYWYQQILGQGPKLLIQFQNNGVVDDSQLPKDRFSAERLKGVDSTLKIQPAKLEDSAVYLCASSLVPSSGNTIYFGEGSWLTVV.

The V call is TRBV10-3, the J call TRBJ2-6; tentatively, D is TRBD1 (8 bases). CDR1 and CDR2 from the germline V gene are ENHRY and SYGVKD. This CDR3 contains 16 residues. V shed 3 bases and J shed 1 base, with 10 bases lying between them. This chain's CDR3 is CAISEQGGSGANVLTF. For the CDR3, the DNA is TGTGCCATCAGTGAACAGGGGGGGTCTGGGGCCAACGTCCTGACTTTC.

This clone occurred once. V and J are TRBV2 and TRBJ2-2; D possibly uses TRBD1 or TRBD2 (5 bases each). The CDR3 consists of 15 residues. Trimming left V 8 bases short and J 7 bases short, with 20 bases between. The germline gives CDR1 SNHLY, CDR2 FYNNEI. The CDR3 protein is CASGGRRLNGGELFF. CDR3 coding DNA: TGTGCCAGCGGGGGACGGCGCCTGAACGGCGGGGAGCTGTTTTTT. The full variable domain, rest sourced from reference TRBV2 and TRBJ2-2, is EPEVTQTPSHQVTQMGQEVILRCVPISNHLYFYWYRQILGQKVEFLVSFYNNEISEKSEIFDDQFSVERPDGSNFTLKIRSTKLEDSAMYFCASGGRRLNGGELFFGEGSRLTVL.

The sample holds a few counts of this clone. CDR3 bases: TGCACCAGCAAGGACTGGACAGCTGGAAACACCATATATTTT. Its translation: CTSKDWTAGNTIYF. The chain recombines TRBV1 with TRBJ1-3; the DNA was not compared with TRBD1, the D call given in the table. TRBV1 is given as a pseudogene. The CDR3 extends over 14 amino acids.

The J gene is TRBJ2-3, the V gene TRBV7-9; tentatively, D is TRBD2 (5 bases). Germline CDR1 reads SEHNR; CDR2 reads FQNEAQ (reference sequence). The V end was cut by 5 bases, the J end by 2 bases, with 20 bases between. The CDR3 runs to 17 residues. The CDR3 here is CASSPRGSTRNTDTQYF. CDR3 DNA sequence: TGTGCCAGCAGCCCCCGAGGGAGCACGAGAAACACAGATACGCAGTATTTT.

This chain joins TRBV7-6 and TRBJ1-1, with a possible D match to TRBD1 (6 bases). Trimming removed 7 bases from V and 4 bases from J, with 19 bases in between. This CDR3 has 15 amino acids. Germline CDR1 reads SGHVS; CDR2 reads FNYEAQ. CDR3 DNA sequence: TGTGCCAGCACCCTTGACCACAGGGCCGCCACTGAAGCTTTCTTT. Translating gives CASTLDHRAATEAFF.

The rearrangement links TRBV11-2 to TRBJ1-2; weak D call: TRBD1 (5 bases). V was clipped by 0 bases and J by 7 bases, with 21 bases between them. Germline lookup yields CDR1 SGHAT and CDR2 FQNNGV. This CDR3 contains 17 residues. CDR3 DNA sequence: TGTGCCAGCAGCTTAGATAGCCGAATTTTGGGGACCACTGGCTACACCTTC. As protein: CASSLDSRILGTTGYTF.

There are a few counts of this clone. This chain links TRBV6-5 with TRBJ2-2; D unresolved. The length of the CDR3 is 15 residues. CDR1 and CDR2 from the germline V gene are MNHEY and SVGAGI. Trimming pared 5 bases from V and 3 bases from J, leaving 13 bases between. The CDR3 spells CASSPQWKDTGELFF. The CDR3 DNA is TGTGCCAGCAGTCCCCAATGGAAGGACACCGGGGAGCTGTTTTTT.

CDR3 sequence (DNA): TGTGCCACCAGCGGTGGACTGCCTGGGTTGGACACTGAAGCTTTCTTT. Protein sequence: CATSGGLPGLDTEAFF. The V call is TRBV15, the J call TRBJ1-1; D unresolved. Germline lookup yields CDR1 LNHNV and CDR2 YYDKDF (reference sequence). CDR3 length: 16 amino acids. V was clipped by 5 bases and J by 3 bases, with 19 bases between them.

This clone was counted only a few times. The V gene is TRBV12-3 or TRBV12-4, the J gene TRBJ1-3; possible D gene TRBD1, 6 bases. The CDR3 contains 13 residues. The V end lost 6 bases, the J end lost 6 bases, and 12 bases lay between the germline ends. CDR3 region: CASSLGTLNTIYF. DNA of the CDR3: TGTGCCAGCAGCCTAGGGACACTAAACACCATATATTTT.

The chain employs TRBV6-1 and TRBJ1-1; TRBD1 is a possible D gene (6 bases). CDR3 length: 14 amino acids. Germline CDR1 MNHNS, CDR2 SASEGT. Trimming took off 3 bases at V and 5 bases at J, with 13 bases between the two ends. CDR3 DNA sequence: TGTGCCAGCAGTGACGGGTGGGGGCCAACTGAAGCTTTCTTT. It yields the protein CASSDGWGPTEAFF.

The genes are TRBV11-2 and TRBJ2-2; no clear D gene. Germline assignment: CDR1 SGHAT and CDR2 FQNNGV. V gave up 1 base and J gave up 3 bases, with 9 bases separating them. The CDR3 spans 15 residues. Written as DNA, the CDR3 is TGTGCCAGCAGCTTAGGGGTTCGCGACACCGGGGAGCTGTTTTTT. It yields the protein CASSLGVRDTGELFF.

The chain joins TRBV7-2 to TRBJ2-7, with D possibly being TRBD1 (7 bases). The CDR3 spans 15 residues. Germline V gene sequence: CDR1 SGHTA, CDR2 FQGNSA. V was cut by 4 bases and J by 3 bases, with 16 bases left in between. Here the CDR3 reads CASSSLRQGGYEQYF. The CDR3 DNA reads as TGTGCCAGCAGCTCCCTTAGACAGGGAGGCTACGAGCAGTACTTC.

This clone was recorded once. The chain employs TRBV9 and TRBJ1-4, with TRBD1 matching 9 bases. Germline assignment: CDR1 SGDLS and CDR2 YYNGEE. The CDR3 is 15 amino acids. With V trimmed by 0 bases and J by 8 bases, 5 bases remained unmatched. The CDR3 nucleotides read TGTGCCAGCAGCGTAGGTACAGGGGGCGTCGAAAAACTGTTTTTT. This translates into CASSVGTGGVEKLFF.

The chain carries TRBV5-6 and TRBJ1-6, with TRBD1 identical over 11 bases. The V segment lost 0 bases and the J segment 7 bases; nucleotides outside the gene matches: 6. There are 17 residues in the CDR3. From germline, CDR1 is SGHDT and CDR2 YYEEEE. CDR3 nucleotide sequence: TGTGCCAGCAGCTTGGGGGTAGGACAGGGGGCGAATTCACCCCTCCACTTT. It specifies CASSLGVGQGANSPLHF.

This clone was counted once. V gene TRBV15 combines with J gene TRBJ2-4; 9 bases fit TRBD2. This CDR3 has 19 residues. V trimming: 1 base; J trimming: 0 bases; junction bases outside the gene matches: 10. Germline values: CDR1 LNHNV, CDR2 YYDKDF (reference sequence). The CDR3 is CATSRVWQASGVAKNIQYF. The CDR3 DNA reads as TGTGCCACCAGCAGAGTTTGGCAGGCTAGCGGGGTAGCCAAAAACATTCAGTACTTC.

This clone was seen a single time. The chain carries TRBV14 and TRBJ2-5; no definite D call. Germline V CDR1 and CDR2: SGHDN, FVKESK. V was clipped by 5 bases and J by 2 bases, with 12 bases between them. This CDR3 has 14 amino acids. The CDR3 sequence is CASSSLDMQETQYF. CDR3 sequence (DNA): TGTGCCAGCAGCTCTTTAGATATGCAAGAGACCCAGTACTTC.